Sequencing of this T cell receptor beta chain was carried out in a study of shared clonotypes between healthy human individuals. Study context: Each donor's CD4 naive and CD4 memory cells filled three plates apiece, CD8 naive two, and CD8 memory one. Study findings and constraints: Clonotypes that were shared across a few donors made up approximately 5% of naive CD4 clonotypes.

Generated by immunoSEQ multiplex PCR, the TCRdb table keeps only in-frame clones and is missing some. The sample shows 2 million to 3 million clones, 80% to 95% of them seen only once. Memory CD4+ cells were the fraction left after CD45RA+ naive selection. Of note for this clone: What it binds is not known. The same CDR3 is also encoded by other DNA sequences in this sample.

This receptor was identified in a man aged 18 to 30 in good health. Some clones in this sample may be carry-over from other donors' samples. The specimen sequenced was naive CD4+ T cells from PBMCs. The subset was: CD45RA+ positively selected.

The CDR3 DNA sequence: TGCGCCAGCAGCTCCAGGGGGGGGGTGAACACTGAAGCTTTCTTT. Protein: CASSSRGGVNTEAFF. The V call is TRBV5-1, the J call TRBJ1-1, with 7 nucleotides matching TRBD1. Germline CDR1 SGHRS, CDR2 YFSETQ. V shed 3 bases, J shed 0 bases, and the junction held 5 bases outside the gene matches. CDR3 length: 15 amino acids. Supplemented by reference TRBV5-1 and TRBJ1-1, the full variable domain reads KAGVTQTPRYLIKTRGQQVTLSCSPISGHRSVSWYQQTPGQGLQFLFEYFSETQRNKGNFPGRFSGRQFSNSRSEMNVSTLELGDSALYLCASSSRGGVNTEAFFGQGTRLTVV.